This T cell receptor beta chain was profiled in a study of shared clonotypes between healthy human individuals. Study-wide context: CD4 naive and memory got three plates each, CD8 naive two, CD8 memory one. Study results and caveats: Generally, estimated richness proved larger in naive subsets than it did in memory subsets.

Regarding this clone: Its target is unknown.

Sequencing was performed with immunoSEQ multiplex PCR; in TCRdb, only in-frame clones are kept and a portion is missing. The sample records more than 2,000,000 clones, approximately 90% being singletons. The CDR3 contains 15 residues. Germline CDR1 and CDR2: SNHLY and FYNNEI. With 11 bases clipped from V and 5 bases from J, the junction kept 12 bases outside the gene matches. Donors comprised only Caucasian adults living in Nashville, Tennessee. The authors divided CD4+ cells into CD45RA+ naive and CD45RA-negative memory subsets. The gene calls are TRBV2 and TRBJ2-2; 9 positions match TRBD1. The sequenced sample consisted of naive CD4+ T cells sorted from blood. The subset denotes: CD45RA+ positively selected. This TCR came from a man between 18 and 35 years old in good health. DNA for the CDR3: TGTGCCTGCTCACGAGGGGACAGGGTAACCGGGGAGCTGTTTTTT. Its translation: CACSRGDRVTGELFF.